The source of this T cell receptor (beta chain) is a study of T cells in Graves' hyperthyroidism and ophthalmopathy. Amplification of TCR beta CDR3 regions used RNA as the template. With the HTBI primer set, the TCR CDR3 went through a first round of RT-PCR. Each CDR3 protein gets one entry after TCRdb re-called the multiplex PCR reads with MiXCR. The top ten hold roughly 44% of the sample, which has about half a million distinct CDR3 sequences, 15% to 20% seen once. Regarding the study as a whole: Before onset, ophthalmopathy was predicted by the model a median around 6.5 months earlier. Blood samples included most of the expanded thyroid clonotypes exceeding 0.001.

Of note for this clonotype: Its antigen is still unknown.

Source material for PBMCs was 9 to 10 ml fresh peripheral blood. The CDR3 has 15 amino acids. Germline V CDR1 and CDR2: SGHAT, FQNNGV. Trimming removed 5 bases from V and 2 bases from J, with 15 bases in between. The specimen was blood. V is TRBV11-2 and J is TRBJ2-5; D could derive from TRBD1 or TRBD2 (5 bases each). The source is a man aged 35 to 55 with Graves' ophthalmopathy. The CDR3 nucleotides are TGTGCCAGCAGCGGGGGTTGGGGTAGACAAGAGACCCAGTACTTC. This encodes CASSGGWGRQETQYF.